The 26 T cell receptor beta chains given below trace back to one sample, sequenced in a study of Graves' ophthalmopathy and Graves' hyperthyroidism. Amplifying from RNA transcripts, the study obtained TCR beta CDR3 regions. HTBI primers primed a first-round RT-PCR, and a second-round multiplex PCR followed. TCRdb passed the multiplex PCR reads through MiXCR, listing each CDR3 protein once. The sample consists of about half a million distinct CDR3 sequences, approximately 15% of them appearing once. The source material was blood. These receptors were obtained from a woman in her 30s with Graves' ophthalmopathy.

This clonotype was counted ten times or more. The CDR3 loop is CSARDRSGGFANTGELFF. DNA of the CDR3: TGCAGTGCTAGAGATCGAAGCGGGGGTTTCGCGAACACCGGGGAGCTGTTTTTT. This rearrangement joins TRBV20-1 to TRBJ2-2, with 8 bases aligning to TRBD2. The CDR3 runs 18 residues. With 0 bases clipped from V and 0 bases from J, the junction kept 9 bases outside the gene matches. CDR1 and CDR2 (germline): DFQATT, SNEGSKA (reference sequence).

This clonotype was seen many times. The genes are TRBV10-3 and TRBJ1-2; no definite D call. This CDR3 is built from 15 residues. Trimming pared 2 bases from V and 6 bases from J, leaving 16 bases between. CDR1 and CDR2 from the germline V gene are ENHRY and SYGVKD. CDR3 nucleotide sequence: TGTGCCATCAGTGAGGGCTCAAAGGGAGTAAATGGCTACACCTTC. Encoded protein: CAISEGSKGVNGYTF.

This clonotype was counted many times. The rearrangement uses TRBV29-1 and TRBJ2-5, with D possibly being TRBD2 (6 bases). The CDR3 extends over 12 amino acids. Germline V CDR1 and CDR2: SQVTM, ANQGSEA. V lost 3 bases to trimming and J lost 7 bases, with 12 bases between them. This CDR3 reads CSVEVRGGTQYF. CDR3 in DNA: TGCAGCGTTGAGGTGCGGGGAGGGACCCAGTACTTC.

This clonotype was observed at least ten times. The gene calls are TRBV6-1 and TRBJ1-3; unclear D gene. In germline, CDR1 is MNHNS, CDR2 SASEGT. V lost 4 bases and J 1 base, leaving 11 bases between the germline ends. The CDR3 covers 15 residues. For the CDR3, the DNA is TGTGCCAGCAGTGCCTCTACCGCATCTGGAAACACCATATATTTT. It specifies CASSASTASGNTIYF.

The CDR3: CASSASGTGGASGYTF. For the CDR3, the DNA is TGTGCCAGCAGTGCATCCGGCACAGGGGGCGCGTCTGGCTACACCTTC. V is TRBV12-3 or TRBV12-4 and J is TRBJ1-2, with 9 bases matching TRBD1. V was clipped by 5 bases and J by 7 bases; unmatched bases: 14. The CDR3 runs 16 residues.

The table lists this clonotype with many counts. This chain connects TRBV6-1 to TRBJ1-1; a weak D match, TRBD1 (5 bases). Trimming left V 5 bases short and J 4 bases short, with 20 bases between. This CDR3 contains 16 residues. The V gene's germline CDR1 is MNHNS and CDR2 SASEGT. The CDR3 loop reads CASSTIPGPIGTEAFF. The CDR3 coding sequence is TGTGCCAGCAGTACAATCCCGGGACCCATTGGCACTGAAGCTTTCTTT.

Only a few counts were recorded for this clonotype. The chain recombines TRBV19 with TRBJ2-2; D is tentatively TRBD1 or TRBD2 (5 bases each). With 4 bases removed from V and 4 bases from J, the gap between germline ends came to 16 bases. This CDR3 spans 16 amino acids. Per germline, CDR1 LNHDA and CDR2 SQIVND (reference sequence). CDR3 sequence reads: CASSSLTGAGTGELFF. The CDR3 region has the DNA TGTGCCAGTAGTAGCCTAACAGGTGCGGGCACCGGGGAGCTGTTTTTT.

This clonotype was detected many times. The V gene is TRBV24-1, the J gene TRBJ2-7; 7 bases match TRBD1. The length of the CDR3 is 15 residues. Trimming took 2 bases from V and 0 from J; bases not matched to a gene: 3. Germline values: CDR1 KGHDR, CDR2 SFDVKD. The DNA of the CDR3 is TGTGCCACCAGTGATTCAGGGGGTTTCTCCTACGAGCAGTACTTC. Residues: CATSDSGGFSYEQYF.

A note on this clonotype: The junction departs from the called germline gene at one end, perhaps through a read error. V usage is TRBV12-3 or TRBV12-4 and J usage is TRBJ1-2, with D hard to call. The CDR3 covers 14 residues. The CDR3 nucleotides read TGTGCCAGCAGCCCGATAGGCACCGTCTATGGCTACATCTTC. This translates into CASSPIGTVYGYIF.

This clonotype was observed at least ten times. The V gene is TRBV6-5, the J gene TRBJ1-2; 10 bases fit TRBD1. The CDR3 length is 14 residues. Trimming cost V 2 bases and J 8 bases; bases outside gene matches: 5. Germline V gives CDR1 MNHEY, CDR2 SVGAGI. The chain's CDR3 is CASSYTTGGLGYTF. Here the CDR3 DNA reads TGTGCCAGCAGTTACACGACAGGGGGCTTAGGCTACACCTTC.

This clonotype was found many times. Mismatch with germline at one junction end may stem from a read error. The chain carries TRBV28 and TRBJ1-1; D is undetermined. The CDR3 is made up of 9 amino acids. Germline values: CDR1 MDHEN, CDR2 SYDVKM. CDR3 protein: CASGGGRLF. CDR3 DNA sequence: TGTGCCAGCGGTGGCGGGCGGCTCTTT. Based on the CDR3 plus reference TRBV28 and TRBJ1-1, the full variable domain is DVKVTQSSRYLVKRTGEKVFLECVQDMDHENMFWYRQDPGLGLRLIYFSYDVKMKEKGDIPEGYSVSREKKERFSLILESASTNQTSMYLCASGGGRLFGQGTRLTVV.

This clonotype has ten or more counts. CDR3 DNA sequence: TGTGCCAGCAGTTATCCCACAGGGTCCTACGAGCAGTACTTC. Translated: CASSYPTGSYEQYF. The rearrangement joins TRBV6-2 or TRBV6-3 to TRBJ2-7, with D maybe TRBD1 (6 bases). V lost 3 bases and J 1 base, leaving 10 bases between the germline ends. CDR3 size: 14 residues. In germline, CDR1 is MNHEY, CDR2 SVGEGT.

This clonotype was detected many times. The J gene is TRBJ1-2, the V gene TRBV7-8, with D possibly TRBD1 on 6 matching bases. The germline V and J ends were trimmed by 5 bases and 0 bases, with 13 bases remaining between them. This CDR3 is built from 15 residues. Germline CDR1 reads SGHVS; CDR2 reads FQNEAQ. The CDR3 loop reads CASSPRTVTNYGYTF. The CDR3 region has the DNA TGTGCCAGCAGCCCCCGGACAGTAACTAACTATGGCTACACCTTC.

V and J are TRBV5-1 and TRBJ2-2; D is perhaps TRBD2 (6 bases). From germline, CDR1 is SGHRS and CDR2 YFSETQ. The CDR3 has 16 residues. V dropped 5 bases and J dropped 2 bases, with 16 bases sitting between them. CDR3 nucleotide sequence: TGCGCCAGCAGAGTCGAGCGGGTACCCAACACCGGGGAGCTGTTTTTT. Amino acids: CASRVERVPNTGELFF.

This clonotype has more than one count but fewer than ten. This sequence joins TRBV18 and TRBJ1-2; D not resolved. The CDR3 loop spans 15 amino acids. The V gene's germline CDR1 is KGHSH and CDR2 LQKENI. The V and J ends lost 3 bases and 2 bases respectively, with 13 bases between them. DNA of the CDR3: TGTGCCAGCTCACCTGCGGGAAGCTCGAACTATGGCTACACCTTC. This encodes CASSPAGSSNYGYTF.

This clonotype has at least ten counts. This chain joins TRBV6-1 and TRBJ1-6; D gene ambiguous. V was shortened by 3 bases and J by 6 bases, with 15 bases between the two germline ends. The CDR3 extends over 16 amino acids. Per germline, CDR1 MNHNS and CDR2 SASEGT. The CDR3 is CASSDPAANVNSPLHF. Written as DNA, the CDR3 is TGTGCCAGCAGTGACCCGGCTGCGAATGTTAATTCACCCCTCCACTTT.

With respect to this clonotype: A junction boundary mismatches the germline segment, possibly from a read error. The chain employs TRBV25-1 and TRBJ2-7; possibly TRBD1 for D (6 bases). CDR1 is MGHDK, CDR2 SYGVNS, per germline. The CDR3 consists of 11 residues. The CDR3 spells CASSGGPEEYF. The CDR3 DNA is TGTGCCAGCAGTGGGGGGCCCGAGGAGTACTTC.

This clonotype was seen repeatedly, ten times or more. A much larger clone differs by one base, so this may be a read error. The chain joins TRBV6-2 or TRBV6-3 to TRBJ2-7; D not resolved. Germline V CDR1 and CDR2: MNHEY, SVGEGT. V was trimmed by 2 bases and J by 0 bases, leaving 8 bases between them. This CDR3 has 14 amino acids. The CDR3 reads CASSYERSSYEQYF. CDR3 coding DNA: TGTGCCAGCAGTTACGAGAGGAGCTCCTACGAGCAGTACTTC.

This clonotype was observed a few times. The chain combines TRBV29-1 with TRBJ2-2; no clear D gene. The germline V gene has CDR1 SQVTM and CDR2 ANQGSEA. The CDR3 has 12 residues. Trimming shortened V by 4 bases and J by 0 bases, and 3 bases separated the two germline ends. DNA of the CDR3: TGCAGCGTTGGGCCGAACACCGGGGAGCTGTTTTTT. Encoded protein: CSVGPNTGELFF.

This clonotype was found many times. This chain connects TRBV2 to TRBJ2-7, with TRBD1 as a possible D gene (5 bases). Germline V gives CDR1 SNHLY, CDR2 FYNNEI. Trimming removed 6 bases from V and 5 bases from J, with 11 bases in between. The CDR3 spans 12 residues. As DNA, the CDR3 is TGTGCCAGCAGCGGCGCAGGGAACGAGCAGTACTTC. Amino acids: CASSGAGNEQYF.

In its sample, this clonotype was seen many times. The chain recombines TRBV4-2 with TRBJ2-2; 13 nucleotides match TRBD2. There are 18 residues in the CDR3. In germline, CDR1 is LGHNA, CDR2 YNFKEQ. V lost 3 bases to trimming and J lost 4 bases; unmatched junction nucleotides: 8. CDR3 DNA: TGTGCCAGCAGCCACGGGACTAGCGGGACCCAGTCCACCGGGGAGCTGTTTTTT. Translation gives CASSHGTSGTQSTGELFF.

This clonotype appeared many times. One end of the junction does not line up with germline, which may come from a read error. This chain uses TRBV6-1 with TRBJ1-3, with TRBD1 as a possible D gene (5 bases). This CDR3 contains 16 residues. Germline assignment: CDR1 MNHNS and CDR2 SASEGT. CDR3 sequence: CASSGPTVISGNAIYF. As DNA, the CDR3 is TGTGCCAGCAGTGGACCGACAGTAATCTCTGGAAACGCCATATATTTT.

There are many counts of this clonotype. The chain combines TRBV30 with TRBJ1-5; tentatively, D is TRBD1 (6 bases). The CDR3 totals 14 residues. CDR1 GTSNPN and CDR2 SVGIG come from the germline V gene (reference sequence). V was pared by 2 bases and J by 5 bases, with 13 bases between. CDR3 bases: TGTGCCTGGAGTAGGGGGACGGGCGATCAGCCCCAGCATTTT. Translating gives CAWSRGTGDQPQHF. Together with reference TRBV30 and TRBJ1-5, the CDR3 gives the full variable domain: SQTIHQWPATLVQPVGSPLSLECTVEGTSNPNLYWYRQAAGRGLQLLFYSVGIGQISSEVPQNLSASRPQDRQFILSSKKLLLSDSGFYLCAWSRGTGDQPQHFGDGTRLSIL.

This clonotype showed up many times. The J gene is TRBJ2-7, the V gene TRBV2; D remains ambiguous. Germline V gene lookup returns CDR1 SNHLY and CDR2 FYNNEI. The CDR3 sequence is 15 residues long. The ends were cut back, 6 bases at V and 4 bases at J, with 19 bases in the middle. The CDR3 protein is CASRIKGSISYEQYF. The CDR3 nucleotides are TGTGCCAGCAGAATAAAGGGTTCTATTTCGTACGAGCAGTACTTC.

The chain joins TRBV4-2 to TRBJ1-1; TRBD1 aligns across 7 bases. This CDR3 has 19 residues. Germline V lookup: CDR1 LGHNA, CDR2 YNFKEQ. The J segment lost 0 bases and the V segment lost 0 bases, leaving 13 bases of the junction unmatched. In nucleotides, the CDR3 is TGTGCCAGCAGCCAAGAATACAGAGCTTCGGGACAGATGAACACTGAAGCTTTCTTT. This codes for CASSQEYRASGQMNTEAFF.

This clonotype has at least ten counts. The V and J genes are TRBV28 and TRBJ1-2; 8 bases map to TRBD1. Trimming at V came to 8 bases and at J to 3 bases, leaving 5 bases not matched to a gene. The length of the CDR3 is 13 residues. Germline V CDR1 and CDR2: MDHEN, SYDVKM. CDR3 DNA: TGTGCCAGCCAACCAGGGGGCGACTATGGCTACACCTTC. This translates into CASQPGGDYGYTF.